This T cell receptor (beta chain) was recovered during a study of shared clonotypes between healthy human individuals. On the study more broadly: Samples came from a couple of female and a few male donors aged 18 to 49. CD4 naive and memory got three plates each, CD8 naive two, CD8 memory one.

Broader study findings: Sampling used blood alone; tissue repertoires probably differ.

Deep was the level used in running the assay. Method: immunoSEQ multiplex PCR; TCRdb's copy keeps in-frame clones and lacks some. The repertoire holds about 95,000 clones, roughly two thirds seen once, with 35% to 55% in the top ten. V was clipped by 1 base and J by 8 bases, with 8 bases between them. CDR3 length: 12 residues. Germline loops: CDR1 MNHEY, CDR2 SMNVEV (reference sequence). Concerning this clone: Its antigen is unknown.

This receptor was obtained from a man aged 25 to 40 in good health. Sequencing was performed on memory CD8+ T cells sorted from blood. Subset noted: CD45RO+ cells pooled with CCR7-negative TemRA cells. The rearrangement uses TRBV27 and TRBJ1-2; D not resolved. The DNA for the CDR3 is TGTGCCAGCAGTTTATGCCTTTACGGCTACACCTTC. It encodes CASSLCLYGYTF.